This T cell receptor (beta chain) was sequenced for a study of T cell repertoires in cytomegalovirus infection. Whole-study context: HLA-B-restricted CMV epitopes that are well studied, plus recently identified HLA-C-restricted ones, were used by the study. In public TCR beta signatures, there were indications of both CMV infection and matching HLA type.

Each CDR3 protein is one row after TCRdb ran MiXCR on the reads. This sample has roughly 500,000 distinct CDR3 sequences, with approximately 40% found just once. Trimming took off 7 bases at V and 4 bases at J, with 6 bases between the two ends. Germline loops: CDR1 SGHTA, CDR2 FQGNSA. The CDR3 runs to 11 residues. To note about this clonotype: The antigen is not known.

Study-wide results and caveats: The response measured ex vivo was dominated by TCR beta clonotypes (HLA-C-restricted and CMV-specific). Summed frequency of shared TCR beta families picked out CMV carriers who also had the relevant HLA.

V and J are TRBV7-2 and TRBJ2-3; no clear D. This sample comprised cultured PBMCs, obtained from culture after CMV antigen stimulation. The clonotype was recovered from a human donor in good health (CMV status not recorded). Some clones in this sample may be carry-over from other donors' samples. CDR3 loop: CASTRSDTQYF. The CDR3 nucleotides read TGTGCCAGCACCAGATCAGATACGCAGTATTTT.